These T cell receptor beta chains were read from a single sample in a study of identical twins. From the 5' RACE reads, TCRdb called clonotypes with MiXCR, one entry per CDR3 protein. The sample lists around 480,000 distinct CDR3 sequences; roughly an eighth were seen once. These same records also appear under a second study, on yellow fever vaccine responses in identical twins.

The sequencing input was CD4+ T cells sorted from blood. The source of these receptors is a woman aged 18-29 years in good health. CDR3s include the opening cysteine and the closing phenylalanine or tryptophan. A D gene is named only where the DNA matches it firmly. Some rows mark clone size as missing; the rest say once, few, many or name a class of expanded clone.

TRBV5-1	-	TRBD2	TRBJ2-1	TGCGCCAGCAGCTTGGATCCGGGGGGACCTTACAATGAGCAGTTCTTC	CASSLDPGGPYNEQFF
TRBV7-9	-	-	TRBJ2-1	TGTGCCAGCAGCTTAGCGGGGGAGAAGCAGTTCTTC	CASSLAGEKQFF
TRBV19	few	TRBD1	TRBJ1-5	TGTGCCAGTAATGACAGGGGCAATCAGCCCCAGCATTTT	CASNDRGNQPQHF
TRBV12-3/TRBV12-4	few	-	TRBJ2-5	TGTGCCAGCAGTCGCTTTGGGACCCAGTACTTC	CASSRFGTQYF
TRBV20-1	-	TRBD1	TRBJ1-6	TGCAGTGCTAGAGCGGGACAGGTTATTTCACCCCTCCACTTT	CSARAGQVISPLHF
TRBV7-9	few	-	TRBJ2-3	TGTGCCAGCAGCTTAAGCCGGGACTCTTACACAGATACGCAGTATTTT	CASSLSRDSYTDTQYF
TRBV15	many	-	TRBJ2-3	TGTGCCACCAGCTCCCGTCCCTTCCTCCGGGCGCGCACAGATACGCAGTATTTT	CATSSRPFLRARTDTQYF
TRBV5-6	-	-	TRBJ2-1	TGTGCCAGCAGCACCGGACCAACAAACAATGAGCAGTTCTTC	CASSTGPTNNEQFF
TRBV20-1	once	-	TRBJ2-2	TGCAGTGTACCGGGCCAACCGCCTTTCGGGGAGCTGTTTTTT	CSVPGQPPFGELFF
TRBV29-1	many	TRBD2	TRBJ2-7	TGCAGCGTTGGACCGGGACTAGCGAGTTACGAGCAGTACTTC	CSVGPGLASYEQYF
TRBV2	-	TRBD2	TRBJ2-5	TGTGCCAGCAGAAAGAGATTTATAGCGGGTTCTCAAGAGACCCAGTACTTC	CASRKRFIAGSQETQYF
TRBV5-1	few	-	TRBJ2-2	TGCGCCAGCAGCTTGGATTTAAGCGTCCCCGGGGAGCTGTTTTTT	CASSLDLSVPGELFF
TRBV20-1	few	-	TRBJ2-1	TGCAGTGCTGAAGCCCCAAAGGGCCATGAGCAGTTCTTC	CSAEAPKGHEQFF
TRBV7-9	many	-	TRBJ2-2	TGTGCCAGCAGCGTCACAAGTACCGGGGAGCTGTTTTTT	CASSVTSTGELFF
TRBV20-1	few	TRBD2	TRBJ2-1	TGCAGTGCTAGAGTAGGCCTAGCGGGGTACAATGAGCAGTTCTTC	CSARVGLAGYNEQFF
TRBV20-1	few	TRBD2	TRBJ2-5	TGCAGTGCTACGCCGGCGGGGGGCGTGGAGGAGACCCAGTACTTC	CSATPAGGVEETQYF
TRBV28	-	TRBD2	TRBJ2-7	TGTGCCAGCAGTTCCTTGGCCTTAGCGGGCCGCTACGAGCAGTACTTC	CASSSLALAGRYEQYF
TRBV9	few	-	TRBJ1-6	TGTGCCAGCAGCCCCCGTGGTGCGCATTCACCCCTCCACTTT	CASSPRGAHSPLHF
TRBV4-1	few	TRBD2	TRBJ2-1	TGCGCCAGCAGCCCGGGACTAGCGGGAGTATATCTCGAGAATGAGCAGTTCTTC	CASSPGLAGVYLENEQFF
TRBV6-6	few	-	TRBJ2-5	TGTGCCAGTCAGGGGCCACAAGAGACCCAGTACTTC	CASQGPQETQYF
TRBV6-5	-	TRBD2	TRBJ2-1	TGTGCCAGCAGTTACGCTAGGACTAGCGGGAGGGCGAATGAGCAGTTCTTC	CASSYARTSGRANEQFF
TRBV7-2	-	TRBD2	TRBJ2-2	TGTGCCAGCAGCTTATTCGGGGGGGCGGTCGACACCGGGGAGCTGTTTTTT	CASSLFGGAVDTGELFF
TRBV7-2	few	-	TRBJ1-4	TGTGCCAGCAGCTACAGAGCAAGCGGTGATGAAAAACTGTTTTTT	CASSYRASGDEKLFF
TRBV12-3/TRBV12-4	few	-	TRBJ2-5	TGTGCCAGCAGCCCGACCCGACTACCCACAGGGACCCAGTACTTC	CASSPTRLPTGTQYF
TRBV6-5	-	TRBD1	TRBJ1-6	TGTGCCAGCAGTTTGGGACAGGGGCTACACTTT	CASSLGQGLHF
TRBV18	few	-	TRBJ2-3	TGTGCCAGCTCACAGGAGAAGGCCATGTGGAGCACAGATACGCAGTATTTT	CASSQEKAMWSTDTQYF
TRBV12-3/TRBV12-4	many	TRBD1	TRBJ1-1	TGTGCCAGCAGTTTTGGACAGGGGAACACTGAAGCTTTCTTT	CASSFGQGNTEAFF
TRBV3-1	many	-	TRBJ2-7	TGTGCCAGCAGCCAAGGTCTCGAGCAGTACTTC	CASSQGLEQYF